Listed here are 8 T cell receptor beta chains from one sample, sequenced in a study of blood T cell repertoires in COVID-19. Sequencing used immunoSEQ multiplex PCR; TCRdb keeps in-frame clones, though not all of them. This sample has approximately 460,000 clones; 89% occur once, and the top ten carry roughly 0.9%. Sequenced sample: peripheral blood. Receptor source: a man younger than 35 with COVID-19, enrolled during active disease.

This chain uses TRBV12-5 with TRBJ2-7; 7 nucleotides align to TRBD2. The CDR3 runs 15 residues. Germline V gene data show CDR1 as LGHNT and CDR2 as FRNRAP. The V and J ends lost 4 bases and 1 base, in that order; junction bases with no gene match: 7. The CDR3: CASGSQAGYSYEQYF. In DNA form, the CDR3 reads TGTGCTAGTGGTTCGCAAGCGGGATATTCCTACGAGCAGTACTTC.

Here the CDR3 DNA reads TGTGCCAGCAGTTACTCTCGCCGGGGGGGCTTCGGGGAGCTGTTTTTT. Its translation: CASSYSRRGGFGELFF. The rearrangement links TRBV6-5 to TRBJ2-2; TRBD2 aligns across 8 bases. The CDR3 extends over 16 amino acids. Trimming cost V 0 bases and J 7 bases; bases outside gene matches: 7. Germline loops: CDR1 MNHEY, CDR2 SVGAGI.

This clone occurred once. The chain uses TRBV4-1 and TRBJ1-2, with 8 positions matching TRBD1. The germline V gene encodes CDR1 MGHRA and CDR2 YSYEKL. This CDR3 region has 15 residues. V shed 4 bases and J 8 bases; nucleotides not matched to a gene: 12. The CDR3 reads CASSPETGVRRGYTF. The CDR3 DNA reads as TGCGCCAGCAGCCCCGAGACAGGGGTACGTAGGGGCTACACCTTC.

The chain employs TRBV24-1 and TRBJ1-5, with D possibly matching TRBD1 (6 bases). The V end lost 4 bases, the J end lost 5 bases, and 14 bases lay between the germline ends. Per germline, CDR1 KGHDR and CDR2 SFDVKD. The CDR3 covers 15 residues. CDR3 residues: CATSDPAGADQPQHF. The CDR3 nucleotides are TGTGCCACCAGTGACCCCGCGGGGGCCGATCAGCCCCAGCATTTT.

The DNA of the CDR3 is TGTGCCAGTACTACAGGGTATGGCTACACCTTC. This codes for CASTTGYGYTF. The chain recombines TRBV19 with TRBJ1-2, with D perhaps TRBD1 (6 bases). This CDR3 spans 11 amino acids. V dropped 7 bases and J dropped 5 bases, with 8 bases sitting between them. CDR1 is LNHDA, CDR2 SQIVND, per germline (reference sequence).

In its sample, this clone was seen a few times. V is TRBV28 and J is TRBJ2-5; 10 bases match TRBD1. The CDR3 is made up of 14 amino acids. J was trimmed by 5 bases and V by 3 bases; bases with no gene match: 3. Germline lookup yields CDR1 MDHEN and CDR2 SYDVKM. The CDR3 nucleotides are TGTGCCAGCAGTTTCGACAGGGGGCTTGAGACCCAGTACTTC. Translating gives CASSFDRGLETQYF.

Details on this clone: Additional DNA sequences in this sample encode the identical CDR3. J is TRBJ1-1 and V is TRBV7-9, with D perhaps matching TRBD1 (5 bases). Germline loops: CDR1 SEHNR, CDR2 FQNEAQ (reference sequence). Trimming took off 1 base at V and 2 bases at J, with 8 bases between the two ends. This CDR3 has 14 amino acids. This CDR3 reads CASSLGRGNTEAFF. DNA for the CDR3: TGTGCCAGCAGCTTAGGGAGGGGAAACACTGAAGCTTTCTTT.

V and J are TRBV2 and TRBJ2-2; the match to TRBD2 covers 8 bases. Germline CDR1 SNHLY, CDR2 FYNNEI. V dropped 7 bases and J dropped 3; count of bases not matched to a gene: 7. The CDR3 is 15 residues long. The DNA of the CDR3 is TGTGCCAGCATTAAGACTAGCGTCGACACCGGGGAGCTGTTTTTT. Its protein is CASIKTSVDTGELFF.